The 27 T cell receptor beta chains below come from one sample, sequenced in a study of blood T cells in healthy people across ages. With a J-beta primer mix and a sample-barcoded 5' primer, a second PCR ran about 7 to 12 cycles. Each CDR3 protein is one row after TCRdb ran MiXCR on the 5' RACE reads. The repertoire holds more than 650,000 distinct CDR3 sequences, with 22% as singletons. Sequencing was carried out using blood. These receptors originate from a man aged 65 to 79 in good health.

Points on this clonotype: A read error is possible here, since a much larger clone lies one base away. J is TRBJ2-5 and V is TRBV19; D is possibly TRBD1 (6 bases). Germline V lookup: CDR1 LNHDA, CDR2 SQIVND (reference sequence). This CDR3 is 14 amino acids long. CDR3 region: CASSILDSYNEQVF. The CDR3 bases are TGTGCCAGTAGTATACTGGACAGTTACAATGAGCAGGTCTTC. Variable domain in full (rest from reference TRBV19 and TRBJ2-5): DGGITQSPKYLFRKEGQNVTLSCEQNLNHDAMYWYRQDPGQGLRLIYYSQIVNDFQKGDIAEGYSVSREKKESFPLTVTSAQKNPTAFYLCASSILDSYNEQVFGPGTRLLVL.

The chain joins TRBV28 to TRBJ1-1, with D unclear. Trimming removed 7 bases at V and 6 bases at J, with 18 bases between. Germline V gene lookup returns CDR1 MDHEN and CDR2 SYDVKM. There are 14 residues in the CDR3. The CDR3 DNA reads as TGTGCCAGCAACCCGACCCTATATCGTTCTGAAGCTTTCTTT. As protein: CASNPTLYRSEAFF. The full variable domain, completed using reference TRBV28 and TRBJ1-1, is DVKVTQSSRYLVKRTGEKVFLECVQDMDHENMFWYRQDPGLGLRLIYFSYDVKMKEKGDIPEGYSVSREKKERFSLILESASTNQTSMYLCASNPTLYRSEAFFGQGTRLTVV.

This clonotype was found a few times. The chain has TRBV3-1 and TRBJ1-1; 11 bases align to TRBD1. The CDR3 is 15 amino acids. With 6 bases clipped from V and 4 bases from J, the junction kept 7 bases outside the gene matches. CDR1 and CDR2 from the germline V gene are LGHDT and YNNKEL (reference sequence). Here the CDR3 reads CASRPAGTGGTEAFF. CDR3 DNA sequence: TGTGCCAGCAGACCCGCCGGGACAGGGGGCACTGAAGCTTTCTTT.

This clonotype showed up just a few times. The chain employs TRBV19 and TRBJ2-7; D gene unclear. The V and J ends lost 5 bases and 3 bases respectively, with 14 bases between them. This CDR3 has 14 residues. Germline CDR1 is LNHDA and CDR2 is SQIVND (reference sequence). CDR3: CASSVRLRSYEQYF. For the CDR3, the DNA is TGTGCCAGTAGTGTTCGTCTACGAAGCTACGAGCAGTACTTC.

There are a few counts of this clonotype. CDR3 DNA sequence: TGTGCCAGCAGTTTACTGACAGTTCCCTCCTACGAGCAGTACTTC. Amino acid sequence: CASSLLTVPSYEQYF. The rearrangement uses TRBV12-3 or TRBV12-4 and TRBJ2-7; TRBD1 is a possible D gene (5 bases). The CDR3 consists of 15 residues. With 2 bases removed from V and 0 bases from J, the gap between germline ends came to 11 bases.

This clonotype was seen more than once but under ten times. The CDR3 DNA reads TGTGCCAGCAGCTTTCTGGACAGCGGTTCCTACGAGCAGTACGTC. Translation gives CASSFLDSGSYEQYV. V and J are TRBV5-5 and TRBJ2-5; possible D gene TRBD1, 6 bases. The end of the DNA is better explained by TRBJ2-7, so the J call may be wrong. Germline-derived CDR1 and CDR2 are SGHKS and YYEKEE (reference sequence). This CDR3 is built from 15 residues.

J is TRBJ1-2 and V is TRBV12-3 or TRBV12-4, with D unclear. V lost 2 bases to trimming and J lost 4 bases, with 5 bases between them. The CDR3 extends over 12 amino acids. In nucleotides, the CDR3 is TGTGCCAGCAGTTTATTGGCCTATGGCTACACCTTC. It codes for CASSLLAYGYTF.

This clonotype appeared a few times. CDR3: CASSREAGGTYEQYF. The CDR3 DNA follows: TGCGCCAGCAGCCGAGAAGCGGGGGGAACCTACGAGCAGTACTTC. This chain uses TRBV4-1 with TRBJ2-7; TRBD2 aligns across 9 bases. V trimming: 4 bases; J trimming: 2 bases; junction bases outside the gene matches: 6. Germline assignment: CDR1 MGHRA and CDR2 YSYEKL. The CDR3 spans 15 residues.

The chain employs TRBV5-1 and TRBJ1-6, with a possible D match to TRBD1 (6 bases). The CDR3 sequence is 15 residues long. Germline CDR1 and CDR2: SGHRS and YFSETQ. With 3 bases removed from V and 9 bases from J, the gap between germline ends came to 16 bases. In DNA, the CDR3 is TGCGCCAGCAGCTCTTCCGCAGGGGTGGGTTCACCCCTCCACTTT. Protein sequence: CASSSSAGVGSPLHF.

The chain links TRBV28 to TRBJ1-1; D is perhaps TRBD1 (6 bases). CDR3 size: 15 residues. CDR1 is MDHEN, CDR2 SYDVKM, per germline. V dropped 2 bases and J dropped 1 base, with 11 bases sitting between them. Here the CDR3 reads CASSLRGNSNTEAFF. The CDR3 coding sequence is TGTGCCAGCAGTTTAAGGGGGAACTCGAACACTGAAGCTTTCTTT.

This clonotype was counted at least ten times. The DNA for the CDR3 is TGTGCCAGCAGTGATCAAACCGGGGAGCTGTTTTTT. Protein product: CASSDQTGELFF. The V and J genes are TRBV25-1 and TRBJ2-2; no reliable D call. The V gene lost 3 bases and the J gene lost 5 bases, with 4 bases spanning the gap. The germline CDR1 and CDR2 sequences are MGHDK and SYGVNS. The CDR3 runs to 12 residues.

The chain joins TRBV12-3 or TRBV12-4 to TRBJ1-1, with 8 bases matching TRBD1. The CDR3 sequence is 16 residues long. J gave up 3 bases and V 6 bases, and 12 bases lay outside the gene matches. The CDR3: CASRGVTGEGDTEAFF. In nucleotides, the CDR3 is TGTGCCAGCAGAGGGGTGACAGGGGAGGGGGACACTGAAGCTTTCTTT.

The chain combines TRBV4-3 with TRBJ1-6, with unresolved D. V lost 2 bases and J lost 10, with 15 bases in between. Germline V gene lookup returns CDR1 LGHNA and CDR2 YSLEER. The CDR3 spans 15 residues. This CDR3 is CASSQFNKRRSPLHF. The DNA of the CDR3 is TGCGCCAGCAGCCAATTTAACAAAAGGAGGTCACCCCTCCACTTT.

V is TRBV4-3 and J is TRBJ2-3; D remains unclear. Germline CDR1 reads LGHNA; CDR2 reads YSLEER. CDR3 length: 17 amino acids. V shed 0 bases and J shed 2 bases, with 15 bases lying between them. CDR3 nucleotides: TGCGCCAGCAGCCAAGATAGGGCTTCGTCTCTCACAGATACGCAGTATTTT. Encoded protein: CASSQDRASSLTDTQYF.

The gene calls are TRBV7-9 and TRBJ1-6; D is uncertain. This CDR3 comprises 12 residues. Trimming stripped 4 bases from V and 14 bases from J, with 12 bases between. The germline V gene has CDR1 SEHNR and CDR2 FQNEAQ (reference sequence). The CDR3 loop reads CASSSQWETLHF. The CDR3 DNA follows: TGTGCCAGCAGCTCACAGTGGGAAACCCTCCACTTT.

This clonotype was counted ten times or more. The V call is TRBV5-1, the J call TRBJ2-7; D gene unclear. The CDR3 is 14 residues long. Germline CDR1 reads SGHRS; CDR2 reads YFSETQ. Trimming took 4 bases from V and 6 from J, leaving 17 bases between them. The CDR3 coding sequence is TGCGCCAGCAGCATGGATGGTAGCTTGAGCGAGCAGTACGTC. Its protein product is CASSMDGSLSEQYV.

V usage is TRBV5-1 and J usage is TRBJ2-1, with 7 bases fitting TRBD2. The CDR3 covers 16 residues. Trimming cost V 4 bases and J 0 bases; bases outside gene matches: 7. Germline V CDR1 and CDR2: SGHRS, YFSETQ. CDR3 nucleotides: TGCGCCAGCAGCCCGGGGGACTACAGCTCCTACAATGAGCAGTTCTTC. Translation: CASSPGDYSSYNEQFF.

The chain couples TRBV5-1 to TRBJ1-1; weak D call: TRBD1 (6 bases). Germline CDR1 reads SGHRS; CDR2 reads YFSETQ. V lost 4 bases to trimming and J lost 1 base, with 11 bases between them. The CDR3 consists of 14 residues. The CDR3 coding sequence is TGCGCCAGCAGCGGAGACAGGCCGAACACTGAAGCTTTCTTT. This encodes CASSGDRPNTEAFF.

V usage is TRBV6-6 and J usage is TRBJ2-6, with D possibly matching TRBD2 (5 bases). The V gene's germline CDR1 is MNHNY and CDR2 SVGAGI (reference sequence). The length of the CDR3 is 14 residues. Between the trimmed V and J ends, which lost 9 bases and 1 base, there was a span of 10 bases. CDR3 sequence reads: CASKRGSGANVLTF. The CDR3, as DNA: TGTGCCAGTAAACGGGGATCTGGGGCCAACGTCCTGACTTTC.

There are a few counts of this clonotype. The CDR3, as DNA: TGTGCCAGCAGGGCATCGTGGGGAAGGGAGACCCAGTACTTC. Translated, it gives CASRASWGRETQYF. This sequence joins TRBV2 and TRBJ2-5; the D is unclear. CDR3 size: 14 residues. Between the trimmed V and J ends, which lost 6 bases and 5 bases, there was a span of 16 bases. Germline assignment: CDR1 SNHLY and CDR2 FYNNEI.

The sample holds a few counts of this clonotype. The chain recombines TRBV12-3 or TRBV12-4 with TRBJ1-3; D gene ambiguous. Trimming took 2 bases from V and 0 from J, leaving 14 bases between them. The CDR3 sequence is 17 residues long. The CDR3 here is CASSLQSHSLSGNTIYF. The CDR3 DNA reads as TGTGCCAGCAGTTTACAGTCGCATTCACTCTCTGGAAACACCATATATTTT.

This clonotype has just a few counts. This chain uses TRBV11-2 with TRBJ2-1; D not certain. Trimming left V 0 bases short and J 0 bases short, with 6 bases between. Germline-derived CDR1 and CDR2 are SGHAT and FQNNGV. The length of the CDR3 is 15 residues. CDR3 region: CASSLENFSYNEQFF. The CDR3 region has the DNA TGTGCCAGCAGCTTAGAGAACTTCTCCTACAATGAGCAGTTCTTC. Together with reference TRBV11-2 and TRBJ2-1, the CDR3 gives the full variable domain: EAGVAQSPRYKIIEKRQSVAFWCNPISGHATLYWYQQILGQGPKLLIQFQNNGVVDDSQLPKDRFSAERLKGVDSTLKIQPAKLEDSAVYLCASSLENFSYNEQFFGPGTRLTVL.

This clonotype was seen only a few times. CDR3 bases: TGTGCCTGTCGGGGGCAGGTTGGCTACACCTTC. As protein: CACRGQVGYTF. The rearrangement joins TRBV12-3 or TRBV12-4 to TRBJ1-2; D may be TRBD1 (6 bases). The germline V and J ends were trimmed by 11 bases and 7 bases, with 14 bases remaining between them. The CDR3 is 11 residues long.

The V and J genes are TRBV12-3 or TRBV12-4 and TRBJ1-2; D unresolved. There are 14 residues in the CDR3. The V end lost 5 bases, the J end lost 4 bases, and 14 bases lay between the germline ends. The CDR3 nucleotides read TGTGCCAGCAGTCCTCAGGAGATAGTCTATGGCTACACCTTC. Protein sequence: CASSPQEIVYGYTF.

The chain joins TRBV12-3 or TRBV12-4 to TRBJ1-2, with 7 bases identical to TRBD1. The trim removed 6 bases at V and 7 bases at J, leaving 8 bases unmatched. There are 13 residues in the CDR3. The CDR3 reads CASSLVQGFGYTF. The CDR3 region has the DNA TGTGCCAGCAGCCTCGTACAGGGGTTTGGCTACACCTTC.

With regard to this clonotype: The CDR3 does not close with the conserved phenylalanine or tryptophan, likely indicating a read error. The chain links TRBV29-1 to TRBJ2-7; perhaps TRBD2 as D (6 bases). Per germline, CDR1 SQVTM and CDR2 ANQGSEA. The CDR3 consists of 11 residues. Between the trimmed V and J ends, which lost 3 bases and 6 bases, there was a span of 9 bases. CDR3 region: CSVDAGGEQYL. Written as DNA, the CDR3 is TGCAGCGTTGACGCCGGGGGCGAGCAGTACCTC.

A few counts support this clonotype. The chain couples TRBV23-1 to TRBJ2-7; 9 bases align to TRBD1. TRBV23-1 falls under the ORF class, with uncertain function. With 5 bases clipped from V and 7 bases from J, the junction kept 12 bases outside the gene matches. CDR3 length: 15 amino acids. CDR3 sequence reads: CASSVPQGADFEQYV. The CDR3 region has the DNA TGCGCCAGCAGTGTACCACAGGGGGCGGATTTTGAGCAGTACGTC.